The source of this T cell receptor (beta chain) is a study of cytomegalovirus exposure and HLA in healthy donors. Study results and limitations: The authors later found most CMV-associated TCR beta chains appeared HLA-restricted. A highly shared variant cluster was judged a likely technical artifact.

This PCR relied on a set of 60 Vbeta primers and 13 Jbeta primers. Per the authors' pipeline: Approximately 11 million shared chains were among the approximately 87 million unique TCR beta chains that a later analysis counted. The table came from immunoSEQ multiplex PCR; TCRdb's copy has only in-frame clones and leaves some out. The V and J calls and clone size are taken from that table; D and trimming were inferred from the DNA. The repertoire has tens of thousands of clones, 65% to 90% of them found once; the top ten carry 4.3%. The CDR3 loop spans 14 amino acids. Germline CDR1 LNHDA, CDR2 SQIVND (reference sequence). V lost 5 bases, J lost 10 bases, and 18 bases lay in between. Remarks on this clone: As yet, its antigen is unknown.

The chain uses TRBV19 and TRBJ2-1; a weak D match, TRBD2 (5 bases). The sample consisted of PBMCs. This clonotype originated in a man younger than 45 in good health and CMV-seronegative. The CDR3 protein is CASSVRTPAMEQFF. In DNA form, the CDR3 reads TGTGCCAGTAGTGTCCGGACTCCCGCCATGGAGCAGTTCTTC.